What follows are 30 T cell receptor beta chains derived from one specimen sequenced in a study of blood T cell repertoires in COVID-19. Produced via immunoSEQ multiplex PCR; TCRdb's table is partial and in-frame only. The sample carries roughly 100,000 clones, 84% recorded once. The specimen sequenced was peripheral blood. Every receptor here comes from a human donor in a cohort sampled during active or convalescent COVID-19.

This chain connects TRBV27 to TRBJ2-2; the match to TRBD1 covers 10 bases. Trimming took 4 bases from V and 7 from J; bases not matched to a gene: 6. The CDR3 covers 15 residues. Germline V gives CDR1 MNHEY, CDR2 SMNVEV (reference sequence). DNA of the CDR3: TGTGCCAGCAGTTCTGGGACAGGGGTTATCGGGGAGCTGTTTTTT. It encodes CASSSGTGVIGELFF.

V gene TRBV5-4 combines with J gene TRBJ2-6, with 12 bases matching TRBD1. The CDR3 has 19 residues. Germline V gene sequence: CDR1 SGHNT, CDR2 YYREEE (reference sequence). J lost 3 bases, V lost 3 bases, and 10 bases had no gene match. CDR3 sequence: CASSSRPGQGALGANVLTF. CDR3 nucleotide sequence: TGTGCCAGCAGCTCGAGACCGGGACAGGGGGCTCTTGGGGCCAACGTCCTGACTTTC.

This chain joins TRBV7-3 and TRBJ2-1; 8 bases are shared with TRBD1. There are 16 residues in the CDR3. The V and J ends lost 5 bases and 2 bases, in that order; junction bases with no gene match: 8. Germline CDR1 SGHTA, CDR2 FQGTGA. CDR3 nucleotide sequence: TGTGCCAGCAGCCAAAGACCGACAGGGGCCTACAATGAGCAGTTCTTC. Protein sequence: CASSQRPTGAYNEQFF. The complete variable domain, with remaining parts taken from reference TRBV7-3 and TRBJ2-1, reads GAGVSQTPSNKVTEKGKYVELRCDPISGHTALYWYRQSLGQGPEFLIYFQGTGAADDSGLPNDRFFAVRPEGSVSTLKIQRTERGDSAVYLCASSQRPTGAYNEQFFGPGTRLTVL.

This clone has just a few counts. The chain couples TRBV4-2 to TRBJ2-1; TRBD1 might be the D (5 bases). This CDR3 region has 16 residues. Trimming took 2 bases from V and 0 from J, leaving 11 bases between them. Germline loops: CDR1 LGHNA, CDR2 YNFKEQ. The DNA for the CDR3 is TGTGCCAGCAGCCAACGACAGTTTAGCTCCTACAATGAGCAGTTCTTC. Translating it yields CASSQRQFSSYNEQFF.

The J gene is TRBJ1-3, the V gene TRBV13, with D maybe TRBD1 (5 bases). Trimming cost V 2 bases and J 4 bases, with 15 bases left between them. The CDR3 length is 16 residues. In germline, CDR1 is PRHDT, CDR2 FYEKMQ (reference sequence). CDR3 coding DNA: TGTGCCAGCAGCTTATTTCGGGGGTCGAGGGGAAACACCATATATTTT. It yields the protein CASSLFRGSRGNTIYF.

This clone was found once. This chain links TRBV28 with TRBJ1-3; TRBD1 agrees at 8 bases. This CDR3 has 16 amino acids. Germline V gives CDR1 MDHEN, CDR2 SYDVKM. V was clipped by 5 bases and J by 0 bases; unmatched bases: 6. The CDR3 region has the DNA TGTGCCAGCAGTGAACAGGGGGTGAGCTCTGGAAACACCATATATTTT. It translates to CASSEQGVSSGNTIYF. Based on the CDR3 plus reference TRBV28 and TRBJ1-3, the full variable domain is DVKVTQSSRYLVKRTGEKVFLECVQDMDHENMFWYRQDPGLGLRLIYFSYDVKMKEKGDIPEGYSVSREKKERFSLILESASTNQTSMYLCASSEQGVSSGNTIYFGEGSWLTVV.

V usage is TRBV19 and J usage is TRBJ1-3, with D perhaps TRBD1 (5 bases). The CDR3 length is 15 residues. Germline V CDR1 and CDR2: LNHDA, SQIVND (reference sequence). V lost 7 bases and J lost 2, with 15 bases in between. The chain's CDR3 is CASTYLGGAGNTIYF. For the CDR3, the DNA is TGTGCCAGTACGTACCTCGGGGGAGCTGGAAACACCATATATTTT.

The V and J genes are TRBV5-1 and TRBJ1-5; 11 nucleotides match TRBD1. The junction had 10 bases not matched to a gene; V was cut back by 0 bases and J by 2 bases. The length of the CDR3 is 19 residues. Germline CDR1 SGHRS, CDR2 YFSETQ. This CDR3 reads CASSLVLGQGAIGNQPQHF. Here the CDR3 DNA reads TGCGCCAGCAGCTTGGTCCTCGGACAGGGGGCGATCGGCAATCAGCCCCAGCATTTT.

This chain joins TRBV6-5 and TRBJ2-1, with a weak D call TRBD1 (6 bases). CDR1 is MNHEY and CDR2 is SVGAGI in the germline V gene. There are 13 residues in the CDR3. V lost 7 bases to trimming and J lost 8 bases, with 15 bases between them. The CDR3 reads CASNREMNDEQFF. The CDR3 DNA sequence: TGTGCCAGCAACAGGGAAATGAACGATGAGCAGTTCTTC.

In DNA, the CDR3 is TGTGCCTGGAGTTCAGGGGGATTCGGAAATTCACCCCTCCACTTT. Protein sequence: CAWSSGGFGNSPLHF. The rearrangement links TRBV30 to TRBJ1-6, with 7 bases matching TRBD1. This CDR3 spans 15 amino acids. Losses at the gene ends were 2 bases for V and 7 bases for J; bases not matched to a gene: 8. Germline V gives CDR1 GTSNPN, CDR2 SVGIG (reference sequence).

The V call is TRBV7-9, the J call TRBJ2-1; D possibly corresponds to TRBD2 (5 bases). The CDR3 has 16 residues. Per the germline V gene, CDR1 is SEHNR and CDR2 is FQNEAQ (reference sequence). Between the trimmed V and J ends, which lost 5 bases and 3 bases, there was a span of 17 bases. CDR3 protein: CASSPLGGDRYNEQFF. Here the CDR3 DNA reads TGTGCCAGCAGCCCCCTAGGAGGAGATCGCTACAATGAGCAGTTCTTC.

The chain joins TRBV15 to TRBJ2-2; the D gene is possibly TRBD2 (6 bases). V was clipped by 2 bases and J by 1 base, with 17 bases between them. CDR3 size: 18 residues. Per germline, CDR1 LNHNV and CDR2 YYDKDF (reference sequence). CDR3: CATSRPLGGTLNTGELFF. The CDR3 nucleotides are TGTGCCACCAGCAGACCTTTGGGGGGAACCTTGAACACCGGGGAGCTGTTTTTT.

The chain uses TRBV6-5 and TRBJ1-1, with TRBD1 matching 8 bases. The V segment lost 6 bases and the J segment 5 bases; nucleotides outside the gene matches: 8. Germline assignment: CDR1 MNHEY and CDR2 SVGAGI. The CDR3 spans 14 residues. CDR3 nucleotides: TGTGCCAGCAGGTATGACAGGGGAAGAACTGAAGCTTTCTTT. As protein: CASRYDRGRTEAFF.

The rearrangement links TRBV6-5 to TRBJ2-7; TRBD1 matches at 10 bases. CDR3 length equals 14 residues. The ends lost 5 bases at V and 4 bases at J; junction bases unmatched: 5. The germline V gene has CDR1 MNHEY and CDR2 SVGAGI. For the CDR3, the DNA is TGTGCCAGCAGTACCGGGACAGGGGTGTACGAGCAGTACTTC. Residues: CASSTGTGVYEQYF.

This clone was observed once. This rearrangement joins TRBV18 to TRBJ2-5; the D is unclear. Deletions cut 3 bases from V and 0 bases from J, with 5 bases between. The CDR3 contains 13 residues. Looked up from germline, CDR1 is KGHSH and CDR2 is LQKENI. The CDR3 DNA reads TGTGCCAGCTCACCCCAGTACCAAGAGACCCAGTACTTC. Its translation is CASSPQYQETQYF.

This chain joins TRBV4-1 and TRBJ2-1, with 7 bases lining up with TRBD2. CDR1 is MGHRA, CDR2 YSYEKL, per germline. The CDR3 spans 14 residues. With V trimmed by 7 bases and J by 0 bases, 3 bases remained unmatched. The CDR3 here is CASKREGSYNEQFF. CDR3 nucleotide sequence: TGCGCCAGCAAAAGGGAGGGCTCCTACAATGAGCAGTTCTTC.

The chain joins TRBV10-3 to TRBJ1-1, with 7 bases fitting TRBD1. CDR1 and CDR2 (germline): ENHRY, SYGVKD. The CDR3 consists of 14 residues. Trimming at V came to 11 bases and at J to 0 bases, leaving 9 bases not matched to a gene. The CDR3 region has the DNA TGTGCCGCCCGGGAGGGACAGTTGAACACTGAAGCTTTCTTT. Its translation is CAAREGQLNTEAFF.

This chain links TRBV30 with TRBJ1-2; 7 bases are a match to TRBD1. V trimming: 8 bases; J trimming: 8 bases; junction bases outside the gene matches: 8. Germline loops: CDR1 GTSNPN, CDR2 SVGIG (reference sequence). The CDR3 runs 11 residues. CDR3 DNA sequence: TGTGCCGGAGACAGGGCGGACGGCTACACCTTC. Encoded protein: CAGDRADGYTF.

This chain joins TRBV18 and TRBJ1-1; tentative D call: TRBD1 (5 bases). V shed 8 bases and J shed 3 bases, with 13 bases lying between them. Germline lookup yields CDR1 KGHSH and CDR2 LQKENI. The CDR3 extends over 13 amino acids. Here the CDR3 DNA reads TGTGCCAGCGCAATAGGGGATCACACTGAAGCTTTCTTT. It specifies CASAIGDHTEAFF.

This clone showed up just a few times. The V and J genes are TRBV30 and TRBJ2-6, with 7 positions matching TRBD2. CDR3 length equals 17 residues. CDR1 and CDR2 (germline): GTSNPN, SVGIG (reference sequence). With V trimmed by 2 bases and J by 2 bases, 9 bases remained unmatched. The CDR3: CAWSSRHGGTGANVLTF. DNA for the CDR3: TGTGCCTGGAGTTCCAGACACGGGGGGACTGGGGCCAACGTCCTGACTTTC.

The V gene is TRBV2, the J gene TRBJ1-6; TRBD1 agrees at 7 bases. The CDR3 is made up of 18 amino acids. CDR1 and CDR2 from the germline V gene are SNHLY and FYNNEI. V shed 2 bases and J 5 bases; nucleotides not matched to a gene: 12. The CDR3 DNA follows: TGTGCCAGCAGTGAATTGGGACCCCTAGGGGGCAATAATTCACCCCTCCACTTT. Amino acids: CASSELGPLGGNNSPLHF.

The rearrangement links TRBV19 to TRBJ1-5; no clear D gene. Germline values: CDR1 LNHDA, CDR2 SQIVND (reference sequence). The CDR3 sequence is 13 residues long. Trimming pared 4 bases from V and 3 bases from J, leaving 7 bases between. DNA for the CDR3: TGTGCCAGTAGTAGCCAGTCCAATCAGCCCCAGCATTTT. Its protein product is CASSSQSNQPQHF.

The chain uses TRBV10-3 and TRBJ1-1; 9 bases agree with TRBD1. V shed 10 bases, J shed 0 bases, and the junction held 6 bases outside the gene matches. This CDR3 comprises 14 residues. Looked up from germline, CDR1 is ENHRY and CDR2 is SYGVKD. The DNA of the CDR3 is TGTGCCACCTCCGGACAGGGGTTGAACACTGAAGCTTTCTTT. It encodes CATSGQGLNTEAFF.

The V call is TRBV7-2, the J call TRBJ1-6; D is unresolved. CDR1 and CDR2 (germline): SGHTA, FQGNSA. The CDR3 loop spans 13 amino acids. Deletions cut 6 bases from V and 4 bases from J, with 7 bases between. DNA of the CDR3: TGTGCCAGCAGGTACAGTTATAATTCACCCCTCCACTTT. This translates into CASRYSYNSPLHF. Drawing the rest from reference TRBV7-2 and TRBJ1-6, the complete variable domain is GAGVSQSPSNKVTEKGKDVELRCDPISGHTALYWYRQSLGQGLEFLIYFQGNSAPDKSGLPSDRFSAERTGGSVSTLTIQRTQQEDSAVYLCASRYSYNSPLHFGNGTRLTVT.

CDR3 sequence (DNA): TGCGCCAGCAGCTTGGAGTTTAGGACAGGGTCACGCGAGCAGTACTTC. Translating it yields CASSLEFRTGSREQYF. The V and J genes are TRBV5-1 and TRBJ2-7; TRBD1 matches 8 bases. The CDR3 runs to 16 residues. Germline V gives CDR1 SGHRS, CDR2 YFSETQ. V was clipped by 0 bases and J by 6 bases; unmatched bases: 11.

This clone appeared once. CDR3 residues: CASSLGAGDKTEAFF. CDR3 DNA: TGTGCCAGCAGTTTAGGGGCAGGGGACAAAACTGAAGCTTTCTTT. The chain is built from TRBV27 and TRBJ1-1, with D possibly matching TRBD1 (6 bases). Germline CDR1 is MNHEY and CDR2 is SMNVEV (reference sequence). This CDR3 has 15 residues. Trimming took off 2 bases at V and 5 bases at J, with 15 bases between the two ends.

The chain combines TRBV4-2 with TRBJ2-6, with D possibly being TRBD1 (5 bases). The CDR3 runs to 15 residues. Between the trimmed V and J ends, which lost 0 bases and 4 bases, there was a span of 7 bases. Germline V CDR1 and CDR2: LGHNA, YNFKEQ. The CDR3 region has the DNA TGTGCCAGCAGCCAAGAAGGGGCGGGGGCCAACGTCCTGACTTTC. Protein sequence: CASSQEGAGANVLTF.

The chain is built from TRBV18 and TRBJ2-3; 9 nucleotides align to TRBD2. This CDR3 contains 17 residues. Germline lookup yields CDR1 KGHSH and CDR2 LQKENI. J lost 3 bases, V lost 3 bases, and 10 bases had no gene match. CDR3 region: CASSPSSVAGETDTQYF. In nucleotides, the CDR3 is TGTGCCAGCTCACCCTCCTCCGTAGCGGGGGAAACAGATACGCAGTATTTT.

The chain joins TRBV29-1 to TRBJ2-1; 11 bases are a match to TRBD1. CDR1 and CDR2 from the germline V gene are SQVTM and ANQGSEA. The CDR3 is 13 amino acids. Germline trimming cut 7 bases from V and 6 bases from J; bases unmatched to any gene: 5. The CDR3 loop is CSAGQGAGNEQFF. For the CDR3, the DNA is TGCAGCGCCGGACAGGGGGCGGGCAATGAGCAGTTCTTC.

This chain links TRBV24-1 with TRBJ1-3; 7 nucleotides agree with TRBD1. The V segment lost 4 bases and the J segment 1 base; nucleotides outside the gene matches: 3. This CDR3 has 15 residues. Germline lookup yields CDR1 KGHDR and CDR2 SFDVKD. In nucleotides, the CDR3 is TGTGCCACCAGTGACCCAGGGGGTTCTGGAAACACCATATATTTT. As protein: CATSDPGGSGNTIYF.